What follows are 32 T cell receptor beta chains derived from one specimen sequenced in a study of identical twins. TCRdb independently ran MiXCR on the 5' RACE reads; one entry per CDR3 protein. The sample contains 450,000 to 650,000 distinct CDR3 sequences, 15% of which appear only once. These same data were also listed under a study on yellow fever vaccine responses in identical twins.

The sequenced sample consisted of CD4+ T cells sorted from blood. All receptors come from a woman between 18 and 30 years old in good health.

The chain has TRBV5-1 and TRBJ2-2; D ambiguous. The CDR3 runs to 13 residues. The germline V and J ends were trimmed by 0 bases and 4 bases, with 4 bases remaining between them. Germline assignment: CDR1 SGHRS and CDR2 YFSETQ. CDR3 protein: CASSLAFTGELFF. Here the CDR3 DNA reads TGCGCCAGCAGCTTGGCCTTCACCGGGGAGCTGTTTTTT. Based on the CDR3 plus reference TRBV5-1 and TRBJ2-2, the full variable domain is KAGVTQTPRYLIKTRGQQVTLSCSPISGHRSVSWYQQTPGQGLQFLFEYFSETQRNKGNFPGRFSGRQFSNSRSEMNVSTLELGDSALYLCASSLAFTGELFFGEGSRLTVL.

The V and J genes are TRBV6-1 and TRBJ1-4; TRBD1 agrees at 10 bases. Germline lookup yields CDR1 MNHNS and CDR2 SASEGT. The J segment lost 7 bases and the V segment lost 10 bases, leaving 9 bases of the junction unmatched. The CDR3 consists of 14 residues. The CDR3 sequence is CATQDGTGVEKLFF. DNA of the CDR3: TGTGCCACTCAGGATGGGACAGGGGTTGAAAAACTGTTTTTT.

The chain has TRBV3-1 and TRBJ2-3; D call uncertain. The CDR3 sequence is 13 residues long. Between the trimmed V and J ends, which lost 1 base and 4 bases, there was a span of 6 bases. Germline CDR1 reads LGHDT; CDR2 reads YNNKEL (reference sequence). CDR3 sequence (DNA): TGTGCCAGCAGCCAAGCGGATTCAGATACGCAGTATTTT. Its translation: CASSQADSDTQYF.

The genes are TRBV12-3 or TRBV12-4 and TRBJ2-7, with TRBD2 identical over 7 bases. The V gene end was trimmed by 2 bases and the J gene end by 7 bases; junction bases not matched to a gene: 17. The CDR3 runs to 17 residues. CDR3 nucleotides: TGTGCCAGCAGTTTATTGTGGCTAGCGGACCACTTTGTTGAGCAGTACTTC. As protein: CASSLLWLADHFVEQYF.

CDR3 sequence reads: CASSPRTVSNQPQHF. As DNA, the CDR3 is TGTGCCAGCAGTCCCCGGACAGTTAGCAATCAGCCCCAGCATTTT. V gene TRBV28 combines with J gene TRBJ1-5, with a weak D call TRBD1 (6 bases). CDR1 is MDHEN and CDR2 is SYDVKM in the germline V gene. V dropped 5 bases and J dropped 0 bases, with 11 bases sitting between them. CDR3 length: 15 residues.

The gene calls are TRBV5-1 and TRBJ2-1, with D perhaps matching TRBD2 (5 bases). The CDR3 sequence is 13 residues long. CDR1 and CDR2 from the germline V gene are SGHRS and YFSETQ. V was trimmed by 2 bases and J by 6 bases, leaving 9 bases between them. The CDR3 sequence: CASSFATINEQFF. The CDR3 coding sequence is TGCGCCAGCAGCTTCGCGACTATCAATGAGCAGTTCTTC.

This clonotype was picked up a small number of times. This rearrangement joins TRBV6-1 to TRBJ2-5; 7 nucleotides agree with TRBD1. This CDR3 is 16 amino acids long. CDR1 MNHNS and CDR2 SASEGT come from the germline V gene. Trimming removed 6 bases from V and 3 bases from J; junction bases left unmatched: 13. The CDR3 DNA reads as TGTGCCAGCAGCTCGAGGGGGCGGCAGATTAAAGAGACCCAGTACTTC. It yields the protein CASSSRGRQIKETQYF.

The CDR3 protein is CASSLRTGSLGGANVLTF. For the CDR3, the DNA is TGTGCCAGCAGCTTAAGGACAGGCTCCCTGGGAGGGGCCAACGTCCTGACTTTC. The chain joins TRBV7-8 to TRBJ2-6; TRBD1 agrees at 7 bases. Looked up from germline, CDR1 is SGHVS and CDR2 is FQNEAQ. The junction had 11 bases not matched to a gene; V was cut back by 2 bases and J by 4 bases. The CDR3 totals 18 residues.

The chain combines TRBV18 with TRBJ2-1; weak D call: TRBD2 (6 bases). Trimming removed 2 bases from V and 8 bases from J, with 22 bases in between. The CDR3 length is 17 residues. The germline CDR1 and CDR2 sequences are KGHSH and LQKENI. The CDR3 DNA follows: TGTGCCAGCTCACCAGTTGAGACGACTAGTTATCGGGATGAGCAGTTCTTC. As protein: CASSPVETTSYRDEQFF.

The chain has TRBV2 and TRBJ2-2; 12 positions match TRBD2. This CDR3 spans 17 amino acids. V lost 5 bases and J lost 0; bases outside the gene matches: 4. CDR1 is SNHLY, CDR2 FYNNEI, per germline. As DNA, the CDR3 is TGTGCCAGCAGTACCGGACTAGCGGGGCCGAACACCGGGGAGCTGTTTTTT. Protein product: CASSTGLAGPNTGELFF.

The chain joins TRBV7-9 to TRBJ2-1, with a possible D match to TRBD1 (5 bases). Germline V gene data show CDR1 as SEHNR and CDR2 as FQNEAQ (reference sequence). The CDR3 runs 12 residues. Trimming removed 5 bases from V and 10 bases from J, with 12 bases in between. CDR3 in DNA: TGTGCCAGCAGCCCTAGGCCAGGGGAGCAGTTCTTC. Protein product: CASSPRPGEQFF.

The chain carries TRBV20-1 and TRBJ2-1, with 10 nucleotides matching TRBD2. Germline lookup yields CDR1 DFQATT and CDR2 SNEGSKA (reference sequence). The CDR3 sequence is 14 residues long. V was pared by 4 bases and J by 8 bases, with 8 bases of the junction left unmatched. This CDR3 reads CSAIRLAGADEQFF. Written as DNA, the CDR3 is TGCAGTGCTATTAGGCTAGCGGGGGCCGATGAGCAGTTCTTC.

The chain recombines TRBV7-9 with TRBJ2-6; unclear D gene. Germline V gene lookup returns CDR1 SEHNR and CDR2 FQNEAQ (reference sequence). V lost 0 bases and J 11 bases, leaving 11 bases between the germline ends. This CDR3 spans 14 amino acids. DNA of the CDR3: TGTGCCAGCAGCTTAGCCGTCTGGCCTGACGTCCTGACTTTC. Amino acid sequence: CASSLAVWPDVLTF.

V is TRBV11-3 and J is TRBJ2-7; D is undetermined. Germline values: CDR1 SGHNT, CDR2 YENEEA. CDR3 size: 13 residues. V was pared by 4 bases and J by 3 bases, with 10 bases between. CDR3 in DNA: TGTGCCAGCAGCTCCAACGCTAACTACGAGCAGTACTTC. This gives the protein CASSSNANYEQYF. The full variable domain, its missing parts supplied by reference TRBV11-3 and TRBJ2-7, is EAGVVQSPRYKIIEKKQPVAFWCNPISGHNTLYWYLQNLGQGPELLIRYENEEAVDDSQLPKDRFSAERLKGVDSTLKIQPAELGDSAVYLCASSSNANYEQYFGPGTRLTVT.

This clonotype was picked up a small number of times. V and J are TRBV12-3 or TRBV12-4 and TRBJ1-1; 11 nucleotides match TRBD1. This CDR3 is 17 amino acids long. The trim removed 6 bases at V and 2 bases at J, leaving 11 bases unmatched. The CDR3 DNA follows: TGTGCCAGCAGGTCGGACAGGGGGCTACACCCAAACACTGAAGCTTTCTTT. This codes for CASRSDRGLHPNTEAFF.

This clonotype was counted a few times. The genes are TRBV15 and TRBJ2-5, with 8 bases aligning to TRBD2. Germline values: CDR1 LNHNV, CDR2 YYDKDF (reference sequence). CDR3 length: 14 residues. V shed 5 bases and J 5 bases; nucleotides not matched to a gene: 7. For the CDR3, the DNA is TGTGCCACCAGCCGAGCGGGAGCCGGGGAGACCCAGTACTTC. Translation gives CATSRAGAGETQYF.

This clonotype was recorded a few times. The chain joins TRBV20-1 to TRBJ2-1, with no clear D. The length of the CDR3 is 15 residues. The V end was cut by 1 base, the J end by 0 bases, with 10 bases between. Germline CDR1 and CDR2: DFQATT and SNEGSKA (reference sequence). DNA for the CDR3: TGCAGTGCTAGAGCCCCGGTGGGCTCCTACAATGAGCAGTTCTTC. This translates into CSARAPVGSYNEQFF.

This chain connects TRBV20-1 to TRBJ2-5; 10 bases map to TRBD2. V shed 6 bases and J 2 bases; nucleotides not matched to a gene: 6. This CDR3 comprises 14 residues. From germline, CDR1 is DFQATT and CDR2 SNEGSKA (reference sequence). CDR3: CSAYTSGIQETQYF. The CDR3 region has the DNA TGCAGTGCCTACACTAGCGGGATACAAGAGACCCAGTACTTC.

Comment on this clonotype: Germline and junction disagree at one end, which may indicate a read error. The genes are TRBV12-3 or TRBV12-4 and TRBJ2-3, with a weak D call TRBD2 (5 bases). The length of the CDR3 is 13 residues. CDR3 in DNA: TGTGCCAGCGGTTTGGAGGCTTCAGATACGCAGTATTTT. Residues: CASGLEASDTQYF.

The chain combines TRBV5-1 with TRBJ2-3, with 14 bases aligning to TRBD2. CDR1 and CDR2 (germline): SGHRS, YFSETQ. Trimming cost V 3 bases and J 8 bases; bases outside gene matches: 23. There are 21 residues in the CDR3. Written as DNA, the CDR3 is TGCGCCAGCAGCTATCCTAAAACAAGATCCGGGACTAGCGGGAGTCGAGGTACGCAGTATTTT. It codes for CASSYPKTRSGTSGSRGTQYF.

This chain joins TRBV16 and TRBJ1-2, with D unclear. V lost 1 base, J lost 4 bases, and 7 bases lay in between. This CDR3 is 13 amino acids long. Germline CDR1 reads KGHSY; CDR2 reads FQNENV. CDR3 DNA: TGTGCCAGCAGCCAATTGAGCGGCTATGGCTACACCTTC. Translation gives CASSQLSGYGYTF.

This clonotype was detected only a few times. J is TRBJ2-1 and V is TRBV11-1, with TRBD2 matching over 12 bases. Germline trimming cut 5 bases from V and 7 bases from J; bases unmatched to any gene: 18. Germline CDR1 SGHAT, CDR2 FQDESV (reference sequence). CDR3 length: 19 amino acids. The CDR3 nucleotides read TGTGCCAGCAGCCCGCGACTAGCGGGGGCCCTAACGAGGTTGAATGAGCAGTTCTTC. This translates into CASSPRLAGALTRLNEQFF.

This clonotype was seen a handful of times. The rearrangement uses TRBV4-1 and TRBJ2-3; tentative D call: TRBD2 (5 bases). In germline, CDR1 is MGHRA, CDR2 YSYEKL. V dropped 0 bases and J dropped 0 bases, with 10 bases sitting between them. The CDR3 is 16 amino acids. CDR3 residues: CASSQDFGKSTDTQYF. Here the CDR3 DNA reads TGCGCCAGCAGCCAAGATTTCGGGAAGAGCACAGATACGCAGTATTTT.

This clonotype was picked up a small number of times. The V call is TRBV15, the J call TRBJ2-1; D might be TRBD2 (5 bases). CDR3 length: 16 residues. Trimming removed 1 base at V and 8 bases at J, with 18 bases between. CDR1 is LNHNV and CDR2 is YYDKDF in the germline V gene (reference sequence). The chain's CDR3 is CATSRGAGVYSDEQFF. CDR3 nucleotides: TGTGCCACCAGCAGAGGGGCCGGGGTATATTCCGATGAGCAGTTCTTC.

The chain employs TRBV4-1 and TRBJ2-1; 7 bases agree with TRBD1. The CDR3 consists of 16 residues. The ends lost 3 bases at V and 12 bases at J; junction bases unmatched: 17. CDR1 and CDR2 (germline): MGHRA, YSYEKL. The chain's CDR3 is CASSQLLGTAPSGQFF. The CDR3 DNA is TGCGCCAGCAGCCAGCTTTTGGGGACAGCTCCGTCGGGGCAGTTCTTC.

This clonotype was recorded a few times. This chain uses TRBV20-1 with TRBJ2-7; 8 bases are a match to TRBD1. CDR1 is DFQATT, CDR2 SNEGSKA, per germline (reference sequence). V was pared by 4 bases and J by 2 bases, with 7 bases of the junction left unmatched. The CDR3 is made up of 14 amino acids. As DNA, the CDR3 is TGCAGTGCTACCGGGACAGGTGGGACCTACGAGCAGTACGTC. Encoded protein: CSATGTGGTYEQYV.

The table lists this clonotype with a few counts. The CDR3 here is CASKSVLHRYNEQFF. DNA for the CDR3: TGTGCCAGCAAAAGCGTCCTACATCGCTACAATGAGCAGTTCTTC. The V call is TRBV27, the J call TRBJ2-1; D ambiguous. The CDR3 length is 15 residues. Germline V gene data show CDR1 as MNHEY and CDR2 as SMNVEV (reference sequence). V was shortened by 7 bases and J by 3 bases, with 16 bases between the two germline ends.

The chain employs TRBV3-1 and TRBJ2-6; 7 bases are a match to TRBD1. The CDR3 is 16 residues long. V lost 7 bases, J lost 0 bases, and 6 bases stayed unmatched. Germline V gene lookup returns CDR1 LGHDT and CDR2 YNNKEL (reference sequence). CDR3 amino acids: CASTYQGVSGANVLTF. CDR3 nucleotides: TGTGCCAGCACCTATCAGGGGGTCTCTGGGGCCAACGTCCTGACTTTC.

This clonotype occurred a few times. A read error may produce the germline difference seen at one junction end. This chain connects TRBV7-9 to TRBJ2-1; tentatively, D is TRBD1 or TRBD2 (5 bases each). Germline loops: CDR1 SEHNR, CDR2 FQNEAQ (reference sequence). The CDR3 contains 14 residues. CDR3 sequence reads: CASNLGTVYNEQFF. CDR3 bases: TGTGCCAGCAACTTAGGGACCGTTTACAATGAGCAGTTCTTC.

This clonotype was seen more than once but under ten times. The chain couples TRBV10-2 to TRBJ2-3; D is uncertain. V lost 3 bases, J lost 0 bases, and 4 bases lay in between. This CDR3 has 13 amino acids. Germline CDR1 reads WSHSY; CDR2 reads SAAADI. The CDR3 DNA sequence: TGCGCCAGCAGTGACGGCAGCACAGATACGCAGTATTTT. This encodes CASSDGSTDTQYF.

This clonotype was recorded a few times. The chain is built from TRBV28 and TRBJ2-3; 9 positions match TRBD2. Trimming cost V 3 bases and J 4 bases; bases outside gene matches: 8. The CDR3 runs 16 residues. In germline, CDR1 is MDHEN, CDR2 SYDVKM. This CDR3 reads CASSLSLRGGADTQYF. CDR3 DNA: TGTGCCAGCAGTTTGTCCTTGCGGGGGGGCGCAGATACGCAGTATTTT.

The chain employs TRBV20-1 and TRBJ2-7; TRBD2 is a possible D gene (5 bases). The germline gives CDR1 DFQATT, CDR2 SNEGSKA (reference sequence). The V end was cut by 5 bases, the J end by 0 bases, with 20 bases between. This CDR3 contains 16 residues. Written as DNA, the CDR3 is TGCAGTGCTCCCACATACGCCGGGGATCCCTCCTACGAGCAGTACTTC. Translated: CSAPTYAGDPSYEQYF.